The 14 T cell receptor beta chains below were found in one sample sequenced in a study of blood T cell repertoires in COVID-19. Clones were sequenced by immunoSEQ multiplex PCR, and TCRdb holds only the in-frame ones, with some missing. The table has over 200,000 clones, approximately 91% seen once. The specimen was peripheral blood. The receptors originated from a woman aged 30 to 39 with acute or convalescent COVID-19.

This clone was found once. The genes are TRBV1 and TRBJ2-1; the tabulated D call, TRBD2, remains unverified against the DNA. TRBV1 is designated a pseudogene. The CDR3 length is 17 residues. The DNA of the CDR3 is TGCACCAGCAGCCAAATCGATAGCGGGGTGACCTACAATGAGCAGTTCTTC. Translating gives CTSSQIDSGVTYNEQFF.

By its share, this clone is medium-sized. CDR3 nucleotides: TGTGCCAGCAGTTTAAGCGGGACGGAAGAGCAGTTCTTC. This sequence encodes CASSLSGTEEQFF. This sequence joins TRBV12-3 or TRBV12-4 and TRBJ2-1; 7 bases are shared with TRBD2. V trimming: 2 bases; J trimming: 10 bases; junction bases outside the gene matches: 5. The CDR3 loop spans 13 amino acids.

This clone has a single count. This chain uses TRBV25-1 with TRBJ2-7, with 10 bases lining up with TRBD2. Trimming at V came to 2 bases and at J to 0 bases, leaving 10 bases not matched to a gene. CDR3 length: 18 amino acids. The germline gives CDR1 MGHDK, CDR2 SYGVNS. The CDR3 spells CASSEPGTSEESSYEQYF. The CDR3 DNA is TGTGCCAGCAGTGAACCCGGGACTAGCGAGGAGAGCTCCTACGAGCAGTACTTC.

The chain recombines TRBV27 with TRBJ2-2, with D unclear. Looked up from germline, CDR1 is MNHEY and CDR2 is SMNVEV (reference sequence). The CDR3 sequence is 12 residues long. V was pared by 7 bases and J by 3 bases, with 6 bases between. This CDR3 reads CASIGDTGELFF. The CDR3 DNA reads as TGTGCCAGCATCGGAGACACCGGGGAGCTGTTTTTT.

The chain couples TRBV20-1 to TRBJ1-5; 8 bases are a match to TRBD1. Losses at the gene ends were 3 bases for V and 7 bases for J; bases not matched to a gene: 17. Germline V gives CDR1 DFQATT, CDR2 SNEGSKA (reference sequence). This CDR3 region has 17 residues. CDR3 protein: CSASSVLLTGERQPQHF. CDR3 in DNA: TGCAGTGCTAGTTCAGTTCTGTTGACAGGGGAAAGGCAGCCCCAGCATTTT.

V is TRBV12-3 or TRBV12-4 and J is TRBJ1-2, with D hard to call. Trimming left V 6 bases short and J 5 bases short, with 10 bases between. The CDR3 contains 12 residues. The CDR3: CASSHERYGYTF. The DNA for the CDR3 is TGTGCCAGCAGCCACGAACGGTATGGCTACACCTTC.

The rearrangement uses TRBV5-1 and TRBJ2-7; 12 bases are a match to TRBD2. The CDR3 loop spans 17 amino acids. The ends lost 0 bases at V and 2 bases at J; junction bases unmatched: 6. Germline assignment: CDR1 SGHRS and CDR2 YFSETQ. The CDR3 DNA follows: TGCGCCAGCAGCTTGGAGGCTAGCGGGAGGGACGCCTACGAGCAGTACTTC. It yields the protein CASSLEASGRDAYEQYF. Full variable domain (rest looked up from reference TRBV5-1 and TRBJ2-7): KAGVTQTPRYLIKTRGQQVTLSCSPISGHRSVSWYQQTPGQGLQFLFEYFSETQRNKGNFPGRFSGRQFSNSRSEMNVSTLELGDSALYLCASSLEASGRDAYEQYFGPGTRLTVT.

This clone was seen only once. The chain carries TRBV5-1 and TRBJ2-2, with TRBD2 matching 7 bases. After removal of 4 bases from V and 2 bases from J, the junction contained 8 bases not matched to a gene. This CDR3 has 16 residues. Germline V gene lookup returns CDR1 SGHRS and CDR2 YFSETQ. CDR3 sequence reads: CASSREGGGNTGELFF. In DNA form, the CDR3 reads TGCGCCAGCAGCAGAGAGGGCGGGGGAAACACCGGGGAGCTGTTTTTT.

This clone turned up a few times. Additional DNA sequences in this sample encode the identical CDR3. The J gene is TRBJ1-1, the V gene TRBV18; D is unclear. The germline V gene encodes CDR1 KGHSH and CDR2 LQKENI. Between the trimmed V and J ends, which lost 3 bases and 2 bases, there was a span of 10 bases. This CDR3 region has 14 residues. The CDR3 here is CASSPPNRNTEAFF. In DNA form, the CDR3 reads TGTGCCAGCTCACCCCCGAACAGAAACACTGAAGCTTTCTTT. Drawing the rest from reference TRBV18 and TRBJ1-1, the complete variable domain is NAGVMQNPRHLVRRRGQEARLRCSPMKGHSHVYWYRQLPEEGLKFMVYLQKENIIDESGMPKERFSAEFPKEGPSILRIQQVVRGDSAAYFCASSPPNRNTEAFFGQGTRLTVV.

This chain joins TRBV19 and TRBJ1-1; TRBD1 aligns across 12 bases. V was pared by 5 bases and J by 4 bases, with 8 bases of the junction left unmatched. This CDR3 has 16 amino acids. Germline V gene lookup returns CDR1 LNHDA and CDR2 SQIVND (reference sequence). The CDR3 here is CASSRGQGALSTEAFF. CDR3 DNA: TGTGCCAGTAGTCGGGGACAGGGGGCCCTGAGCACTGAAGCTTTCTTT.

This clone was seen just once. The rearrangement joins TRBV2 to TRBJ2-7; 12 bases are a match to TRBD2. V shed 8 bases, J shed 1 base, and the junction held 9 bases outside the gene matches. Germline CDR1 is SNHLY and CDR2 is FYNNEI. The CDR3 totals 16 residues. The CDR3 region has the DNA TGTGCCAGCTCCGGGACTAGCGGGTATTTTTCCTACGAGCAGTACTTC. Amino acids: CASSGTSGYFSYEQYF.

This chain connects TRBV6-5 to TRBJ2-2; possible D gene TRBD1, 6 bases. The CDR3 has 16 amino acids. The V gene's germline CDR1 is MNHEY and CDR2 SVGAGI. Trimming removed 4 bases from V and 1 base from J, with 13 bases in between. The CDR3 loop reads CASSSHRVGNTGELFF. The DNA for the CDR3 is TGTGCCAGCAGTTCGCACAGGGTAGGGAACACCGGGGAGCTGTTTTTT.

The chain links TRBV29-1 to TRBJ2-7; a possible D gene is TRBD1 (5 bases). Trimming removed 4 bases from V and 0 bases from J, with 13 bases in between. Germline CDR1 reads SQVTM; CDR2 reads ANQGSEA. CDR3 size: 14 residues. The CDR3 bases are TGCAGCGTTGTTCAGACAGCGAGCTCCTACGAGCAGTACTTC. Protein: CSVVQTASSYEQYF.

A few counts support this clone. This chain joins TRBV12-3 or TRBV12-4 and TRBJ1-1; no clear D gene. V was pared by 8 bases and J by 3 bases, with 13 bases between. This CDR3 region has 13 residues. In DNA form, the CDR3 reads TGTGCCAGCGCTTTGACCGCGGACACTGAAGCTTTCTTT. It codes for CASALTADTEAFF.